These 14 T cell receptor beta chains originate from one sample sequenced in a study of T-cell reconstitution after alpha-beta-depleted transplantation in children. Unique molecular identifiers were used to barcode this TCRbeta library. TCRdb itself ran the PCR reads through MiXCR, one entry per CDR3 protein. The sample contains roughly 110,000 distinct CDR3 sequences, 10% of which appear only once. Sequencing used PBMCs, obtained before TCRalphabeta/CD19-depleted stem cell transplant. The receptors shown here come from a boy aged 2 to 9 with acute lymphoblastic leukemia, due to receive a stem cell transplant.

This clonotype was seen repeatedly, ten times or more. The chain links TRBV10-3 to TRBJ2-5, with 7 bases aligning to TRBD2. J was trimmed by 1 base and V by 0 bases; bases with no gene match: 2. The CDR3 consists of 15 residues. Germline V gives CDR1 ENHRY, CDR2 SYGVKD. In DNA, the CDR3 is TGTGCCATCAGTGAGTCTCCTAGCGGCCAAGAGACCCAGTACTTC. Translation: CAISESPSGQETQYF.

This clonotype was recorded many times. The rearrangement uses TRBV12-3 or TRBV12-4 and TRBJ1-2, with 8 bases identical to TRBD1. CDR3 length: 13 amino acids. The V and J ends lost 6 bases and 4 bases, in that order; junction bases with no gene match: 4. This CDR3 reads CASRGQAIYGYTF. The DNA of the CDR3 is TGTGCCAGCAGGGGACAGGCGATCTATGGCTACACCTTC.

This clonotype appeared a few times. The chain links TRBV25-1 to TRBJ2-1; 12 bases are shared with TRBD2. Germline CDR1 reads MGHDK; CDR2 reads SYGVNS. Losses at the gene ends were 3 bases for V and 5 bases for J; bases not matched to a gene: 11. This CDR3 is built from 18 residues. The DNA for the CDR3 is TGTGCCAGCAGTGAGCCCATGGCTAGCGGGGGGGGAAACAATGAGCAGTTCTTC. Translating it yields CASSEPMASGGGNNEQFF.

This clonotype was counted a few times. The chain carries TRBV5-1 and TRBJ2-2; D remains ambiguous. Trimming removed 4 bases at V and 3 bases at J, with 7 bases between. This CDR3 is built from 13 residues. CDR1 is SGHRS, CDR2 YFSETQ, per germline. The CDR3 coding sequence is TGCGCCAGCAGCAGGCGTGACACCGGGGAGCTGTTTTTT. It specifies CASSRRDTGELFF.

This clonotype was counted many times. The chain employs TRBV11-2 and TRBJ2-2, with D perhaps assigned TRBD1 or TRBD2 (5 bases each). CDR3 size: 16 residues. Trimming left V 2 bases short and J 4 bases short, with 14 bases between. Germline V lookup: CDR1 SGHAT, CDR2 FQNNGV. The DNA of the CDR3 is TGTGCCAGCAGCTTAAACGGGGACCGCGGCACCGGGGAGCTGTTTTTT. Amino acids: CASSLNGDRGTGELFF.

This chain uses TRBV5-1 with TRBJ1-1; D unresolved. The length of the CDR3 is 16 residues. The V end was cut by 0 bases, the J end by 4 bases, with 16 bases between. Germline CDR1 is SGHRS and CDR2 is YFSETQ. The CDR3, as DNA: TGCGCCAGCAGCTTGGTTGGCGGGCCGACGAGCACTGAAGCTTTCTTT. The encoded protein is CASSLVGGPTSTEAFF.

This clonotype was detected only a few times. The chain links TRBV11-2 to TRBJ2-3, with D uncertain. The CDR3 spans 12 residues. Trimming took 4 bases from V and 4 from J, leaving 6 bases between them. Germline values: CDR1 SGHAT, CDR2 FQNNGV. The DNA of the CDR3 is TGTGCCAGCAGCTCTTCCTCAGATACGCAGTATTTT. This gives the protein CASSSSSDTQYF. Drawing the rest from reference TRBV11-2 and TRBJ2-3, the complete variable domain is EAGVAQSPRYKIIEKRQSVAFWCNPISGHATLYWYQQILGQGPKLLIQFQNNGVVDDSQLPKDRFSAERLKGVDSTLKIQPAKLEDSAVYLCASSSSSDTQYFGPGTRLTVL.

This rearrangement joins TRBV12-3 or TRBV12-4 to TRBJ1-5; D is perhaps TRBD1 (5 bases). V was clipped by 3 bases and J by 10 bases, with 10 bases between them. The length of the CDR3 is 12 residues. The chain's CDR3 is CASSFAGTPQHF. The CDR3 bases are TGTGCCAGCAGTTTCGCAGGGACCCCCCAGCATTTT.

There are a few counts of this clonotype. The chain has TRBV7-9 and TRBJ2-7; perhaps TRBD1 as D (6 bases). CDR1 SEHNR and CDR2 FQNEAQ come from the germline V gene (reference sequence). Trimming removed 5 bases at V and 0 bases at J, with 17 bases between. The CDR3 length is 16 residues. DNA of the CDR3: TGTGCCAGCAGCCTAGAAGGGACAACGAGCTCCTACGAGCAGTACTTC. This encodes CASSLEGTTSSYEQYF.

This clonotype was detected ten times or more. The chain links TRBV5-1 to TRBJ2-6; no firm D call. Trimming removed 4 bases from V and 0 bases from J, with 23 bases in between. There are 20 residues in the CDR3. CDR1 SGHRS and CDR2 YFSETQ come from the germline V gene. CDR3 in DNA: TGCGCCAGCAGCGAGATTATTTCCACTCACCGAGGCTCTGGGGCCAACGTCCTGACTTTC. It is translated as CASSEIISTHRGSGANVLTF.

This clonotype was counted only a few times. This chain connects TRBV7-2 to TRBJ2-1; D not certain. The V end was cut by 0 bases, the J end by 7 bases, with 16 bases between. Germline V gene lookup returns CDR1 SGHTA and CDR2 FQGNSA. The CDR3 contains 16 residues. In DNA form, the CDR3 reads TGTGCCAGCAGCTTAGCATCGGCTAAACAAATGAATGAGCAGTTCTTC. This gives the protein CASSLASAKQMNEQFF.

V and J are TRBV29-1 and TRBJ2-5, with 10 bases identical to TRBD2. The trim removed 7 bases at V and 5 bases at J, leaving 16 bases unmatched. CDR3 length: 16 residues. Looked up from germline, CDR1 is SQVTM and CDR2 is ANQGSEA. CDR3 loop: CSARSLLGLAWETQYF. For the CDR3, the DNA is TGCAGCGCGAGGTCTCTGCTGGGACTAGCGTGGGAGACCCAGTACTTC.

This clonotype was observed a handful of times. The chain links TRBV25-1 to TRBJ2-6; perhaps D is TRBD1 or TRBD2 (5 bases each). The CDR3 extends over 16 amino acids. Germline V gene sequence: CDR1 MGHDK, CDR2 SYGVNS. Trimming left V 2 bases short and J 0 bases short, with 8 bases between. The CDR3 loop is CASSEGTSSGANVLTF. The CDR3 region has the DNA TGTGCCAGCAGTGAAGGGACGTCCTCTGGGGCCAACGTCCTGACTTTC.

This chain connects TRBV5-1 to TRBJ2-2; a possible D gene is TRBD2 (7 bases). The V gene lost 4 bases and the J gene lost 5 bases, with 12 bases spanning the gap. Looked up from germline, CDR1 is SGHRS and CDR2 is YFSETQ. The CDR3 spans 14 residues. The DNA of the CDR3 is TGCGCCAGCAGCGCGGGGGCGCGGACCGGGGAGCTGTTTTTT. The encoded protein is CASSAGARTGELFF.